These 10 T cell receptor beta chains came from one sample sequenced in a study of early T cells in non-severe SARS-CoV-2 infection. Using its own MiXCR run on the 5' RACE reads, TCRdb lists one record per CDR3 protein. This sample has some 32,000 distinct CDR3 sequences, with under 5% found just once. Sequenced sample: whole blood. The receptors were sampled from an adult who was a healthcare worker with PCR-confirmed SARS-CoV-2 infection or an uninfected control (not recorded which).

This clonotype was seen repeatedly, ten times or more. V and J are TRBV5-1 and TRBJ2-5, with 8 bases lining up with TRBD1. This CDR3 is 16 amino acids long. With V trimmed by 4 bases and J by 4 bases, 12 bases remained unmatched. CDR1 and CDR2 from the germline V gene are SGHRS and YFSETQ. CDR3 sequence: CASSTPTPTGAETQYF. CDR3 coding DNA: TGCGCCAGCAGCACTCCCACTCCGACAGGGGCAGAGACCCAGTACTTC.

This clonotype has a count of ten or more. J is TRBJ2-7 and V is TRBV14; D gene uncertain. Trimming took 2 bases from V and 3 from J, leaving 5 bases between them. The CDR3 is made up of 12 amino acids. Germline CDR1 reads SGHDN; CDR2 reads FVKESK. The CDR3 sequence: CASSQTVYEQYF. For the CDR3, the DNA is TGTGCCAGCAGCCAAACCGTCTACGAGCAGTACTTC.

Concerning this clonotype: A much larger clone sits a single nucleotide away, making a read error possible. V is TRBV13 and J is TRBJ2-3, with D unclear. The CDR3 length is 13 residues. Germline V gene sequence: CDR1 PRHDT, CDR2 FYEKMQ (reference sequence). The CDR3: CASSLYNLDTQCF. DNA of the CDR3: TGTGCCAGCAGCTTATACAACTTGGATACGCAGTGTTTT. Variable domain in full (rest from reference TRBV13 and TRBJ2-3): AAGVIQSPRHLIKEKRETATLKCYPIPRHDTVYWYQQGPGQDPQFLISFYEKMQSDKGSIPDRFSAQQFSDYHSELNMSSLELGDSALYFCASSLYNLDTQCFGPGTRLTVL.

V usage is TRBV11-2 and J usage is TRBJ1-1, with 7 bases identical to TRBD1. The CDR3 has 18 residues. In germline, CDR1 is SGHAT, CDR2 FQNNGV. The trim removed 2 bases at V and 1 base at J, leaving 13 bases unmatched. The CDR3 nucleotides are TGTGCCAGCAGCTTATGGAGTGGGGCAGGGGGTCGGAACACTGAAGCTTTCTTT. Translation: CASSLWSGAGGRNTEAFF. Looking up the rest from reference TRBV11-2 and TRBJ1-1 gives the full variable domain: EAGVAQSPRYKIIEKRQSVAFWCNPISGHATLYWYQQILGQGPKLLIQFQNNGVVDDSQLPKDRFSAERLKGVDSTLKIQPAKLEDSAVYLCASSLWSGAGGRNTEAFFGQGTRLTVV.

V and J are TRBV7-6 and TRBJ2-7; 7 nucleotides line up with TRBD1. Trimming cost V 4 bases and J 3 bases; bases outside gene matches: 3. The CDR3 is made up of 13 amino acids. Germline V gives CDR1 SGHVS, CDR2 FNYEAQ. Written as DNA, the CDR3 is TGTGCCAGCAGCTCGGGACAGAACTACGAGCAGTACTTC. Translation gives CASSSGQNYEQYF.

Only a few counts were recorded for this clonotype. The chain carries TRBV11-3 and TRBJ2-2; D may be TRBD1 (5 bases). V was pared by 6 bases and J by 7 bases, with 9 bases between. From germline, CDR1 is SGHNT and CDR2 YENEEA. The CDR3 spans 12 residues. The CDR3 is CASRGQGGELFF. The CDR3, as DNA: TGTGCCAGCAGGGGGCAGGGCGGGGAGCTGTTTTTT.

This clonotype occurred many times. The chain recombines TRBV12-5 with TRBJ2-1, with D uncertain. Trimming shortened V by 5 bases and J by 8 bases, and 10 bases separated the two germline ends. The CDR3 contains 12 residues. Germline values: CDR1 LGHNT, CDR2 FRNRAP. The CDR3 coding sequence is TGTGCTAGTGGTCCGCCCTGGGATGAGCAGTTCTTC. Amino acid sequence: CASGPPWDEQFF.

This clonotype was observed many times. The V gene is TRBV7-6, the J gene TRBJ2-7; D is perhaps TRBD1 or TRBD2 (6 bases each). Deletions cut 7 bases from V and 5 bases from J, with 15 bases between. Per germline, CDR1 SGHVS and CDR2 FNYEAQ. The CDR3 runs 13 residues. The CDR3 region has the DNA TGTGCCAGCAACGGAGGGGCAGGGGACGAGCAGTACTTC. Its translation: CASNGGAGDEQYF.

This clonotype was recorded at least ten times. The chain joins TRBV18 to TRBJ2-1, with D possibly being TRBD1 or TRBD2 (5 bases each). Germline CDR1 is KGHSH and CDR2 is LQKENI. V dropped 3 bases and J dropped 2 bases, with 11 bases sitting between them. The CDR3 loop spans 15 amino acids. CDR3 sequence: CASSPGTVAYNEQFF. The CDR3 coding sequence is TGTGCCAGCTCACCTGGGACGGTGGCCTACAATGAGCAGTTCTTC.

Concerning this clonotype itself: A read error may explain this, as a much larger clone is one base away. This CDR3 fails to terminate in the conserved phenylalanine or tryptophan, so it likely reflects a read error. The chain recombines TRBV7-9 with TRBJ2-1; no definite D call. The germline V and J ends were trimmed by 1 base and 9 bases, with 13 bases remaining between them. The germline V gene encodes CDR1 SEHNR and CDR2 FQNEAQ (reference sequence). This CDR3 has 14 residues. The CDR3 protein is CASSLVPSVGEQFL. CDR3 in DNA: TGTGCCAGCAGCTTAGTCCCCAGCGTGGGTGAGCAGTTCCTC.